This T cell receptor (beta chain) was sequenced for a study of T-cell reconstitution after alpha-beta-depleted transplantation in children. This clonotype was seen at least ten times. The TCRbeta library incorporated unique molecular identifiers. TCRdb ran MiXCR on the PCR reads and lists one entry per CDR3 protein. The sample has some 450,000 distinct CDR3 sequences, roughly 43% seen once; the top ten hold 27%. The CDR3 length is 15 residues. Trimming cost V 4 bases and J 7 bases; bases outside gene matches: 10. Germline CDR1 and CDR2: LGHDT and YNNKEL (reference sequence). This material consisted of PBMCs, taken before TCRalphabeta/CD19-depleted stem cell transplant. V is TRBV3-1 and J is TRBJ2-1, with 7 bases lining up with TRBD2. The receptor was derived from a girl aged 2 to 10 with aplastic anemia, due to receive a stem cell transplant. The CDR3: CASSPPSGIVNEQFF. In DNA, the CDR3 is TGTGCCAGCAGCCCTCCAAGCGGGATAGTGAATGAGCAGTTCTTC.